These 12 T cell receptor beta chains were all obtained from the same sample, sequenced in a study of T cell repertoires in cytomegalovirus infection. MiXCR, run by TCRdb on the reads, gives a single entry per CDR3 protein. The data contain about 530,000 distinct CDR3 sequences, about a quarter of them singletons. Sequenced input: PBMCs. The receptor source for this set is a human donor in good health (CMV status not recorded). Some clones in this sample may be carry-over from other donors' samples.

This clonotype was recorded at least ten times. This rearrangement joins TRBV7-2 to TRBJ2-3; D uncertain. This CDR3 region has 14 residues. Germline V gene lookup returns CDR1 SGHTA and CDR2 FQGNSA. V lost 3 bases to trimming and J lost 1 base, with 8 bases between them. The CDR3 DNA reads TGTGCCAGCAGCTTCGCGCTCCGCACAGATACGCAGTATTTT. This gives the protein CASSFALRTDTQYF.

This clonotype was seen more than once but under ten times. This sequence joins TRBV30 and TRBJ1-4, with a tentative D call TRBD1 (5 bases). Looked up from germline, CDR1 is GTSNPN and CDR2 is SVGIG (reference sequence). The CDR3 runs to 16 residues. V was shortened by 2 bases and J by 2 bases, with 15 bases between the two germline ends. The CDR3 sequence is CAWSPVVQATNEKLFF. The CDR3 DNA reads TGTGCCTGGAGTCCAGTTGTACAGGCTACTAATGAAAAACTGTTTTTT.

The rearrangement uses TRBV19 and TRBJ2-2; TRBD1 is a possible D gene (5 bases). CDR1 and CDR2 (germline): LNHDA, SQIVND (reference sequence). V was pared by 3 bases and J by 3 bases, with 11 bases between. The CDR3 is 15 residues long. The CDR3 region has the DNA TGTGCCAGTAGTATGGCAGGGTCGGACACCGGGGAGCTGTTTTTT. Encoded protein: CASSMAGSDTGELFF. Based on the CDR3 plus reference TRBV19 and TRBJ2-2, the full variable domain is DGGITQSPKYLFRKEGQNVTLSCEQNLNHDAMYWYRQDPGQGLRLIYYSQIVNDFQKGDIAEGYSVSREKKESFPLTVTSAQKNPTAFYLCASSMAGSDTGELFFGEGSRLTVL.

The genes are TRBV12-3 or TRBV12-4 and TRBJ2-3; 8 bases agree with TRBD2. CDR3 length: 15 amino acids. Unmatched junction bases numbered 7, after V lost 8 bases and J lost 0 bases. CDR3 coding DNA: TGTGCCAGCCGAATAGCGGGATTTAGCACAGATACGCAGTATTTT. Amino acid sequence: CASRIAGFSTDTQYF.

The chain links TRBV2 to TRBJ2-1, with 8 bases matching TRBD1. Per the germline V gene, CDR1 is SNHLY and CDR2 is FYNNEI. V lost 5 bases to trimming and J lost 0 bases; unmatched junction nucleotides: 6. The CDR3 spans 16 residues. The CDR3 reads CASSLKQGGSYNEQFF. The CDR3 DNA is TGTGCCAGCAGTTTGAAACAGGGGGGCTCCTACAATGAGCAGTTCTTC.

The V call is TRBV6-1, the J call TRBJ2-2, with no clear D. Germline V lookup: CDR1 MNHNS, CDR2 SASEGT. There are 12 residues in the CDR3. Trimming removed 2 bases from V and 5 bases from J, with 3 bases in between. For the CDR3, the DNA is TGTGCCAGCAGTGAATTGACCGGGGAGCTGTTTTTT. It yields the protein CASSELTGELFF.

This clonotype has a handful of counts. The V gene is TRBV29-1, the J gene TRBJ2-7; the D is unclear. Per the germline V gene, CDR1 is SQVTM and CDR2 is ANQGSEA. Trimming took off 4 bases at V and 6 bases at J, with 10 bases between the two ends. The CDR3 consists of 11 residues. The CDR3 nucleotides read TGCAGCGTTGCACAGCCGGGCGAGCAGTACTTC. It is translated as CSVAQPGEQYF.

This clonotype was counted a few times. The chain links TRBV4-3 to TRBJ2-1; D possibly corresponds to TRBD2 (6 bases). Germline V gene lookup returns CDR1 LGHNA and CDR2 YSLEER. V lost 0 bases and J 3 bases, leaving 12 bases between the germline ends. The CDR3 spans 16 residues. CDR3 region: CASSQDRGRIYNEQFF. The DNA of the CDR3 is TGCGCCAGCAGCCAAGATCGGGGGAGGATCTACAATGAGCAGTTCTTC.

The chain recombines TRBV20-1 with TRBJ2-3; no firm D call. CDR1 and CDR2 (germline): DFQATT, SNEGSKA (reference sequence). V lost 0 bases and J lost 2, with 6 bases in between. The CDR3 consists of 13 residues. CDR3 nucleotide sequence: TGCAGTGCTAGAGATCATTCCACAGATACGCAGTATTTT. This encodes CSARDHSTDTQYF.

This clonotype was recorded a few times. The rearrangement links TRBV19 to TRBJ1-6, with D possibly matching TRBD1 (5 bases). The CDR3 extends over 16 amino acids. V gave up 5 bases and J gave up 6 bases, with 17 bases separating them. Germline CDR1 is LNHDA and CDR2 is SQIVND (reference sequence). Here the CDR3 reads CASSRYARQSNSPLHF. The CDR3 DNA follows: TGTGCCAGTAGTCGATACGCAAGACAGAGTAATTCACCCCTCCACTTT. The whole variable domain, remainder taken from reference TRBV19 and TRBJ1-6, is DGGITQSPKYLFRKEGQNVTLSCEQNLNHDAMYWYRQDPGQGLRLIYYSQIVNDFQKGDIAEGYSVSREKKESFPLTVTSAQKNPTAFYLCASSRYARQSNSPLHFGNGTRLTVT.

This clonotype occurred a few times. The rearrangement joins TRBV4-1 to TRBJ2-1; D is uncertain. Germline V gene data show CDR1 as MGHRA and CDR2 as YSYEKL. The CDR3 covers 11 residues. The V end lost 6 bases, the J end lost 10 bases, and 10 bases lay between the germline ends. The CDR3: CASSQVGEQFF. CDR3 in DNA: TGCGCCAGCAGTCAGGTCGGGGAGCAGTTCTTC.

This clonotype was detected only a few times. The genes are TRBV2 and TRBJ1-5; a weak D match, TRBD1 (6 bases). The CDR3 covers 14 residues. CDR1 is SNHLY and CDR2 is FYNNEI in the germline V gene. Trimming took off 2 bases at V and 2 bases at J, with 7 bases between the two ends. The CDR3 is CASSERGGNQPQHF. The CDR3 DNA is TGTGCCAGCAGTGAAAGGGGGGGCAATCAGCCCCAGCATTTT. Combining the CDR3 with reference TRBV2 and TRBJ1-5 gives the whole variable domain EPEVTQTPSHQVTQMGQEVILRCVPISNHLYFYWYRQILGQKVEFLVSFYNNEISEKSEIFDDQFSVERPDGSNFTLKIRSTKLEDSAMYFCASSERGGNQPQHFGDGTRLSIL.